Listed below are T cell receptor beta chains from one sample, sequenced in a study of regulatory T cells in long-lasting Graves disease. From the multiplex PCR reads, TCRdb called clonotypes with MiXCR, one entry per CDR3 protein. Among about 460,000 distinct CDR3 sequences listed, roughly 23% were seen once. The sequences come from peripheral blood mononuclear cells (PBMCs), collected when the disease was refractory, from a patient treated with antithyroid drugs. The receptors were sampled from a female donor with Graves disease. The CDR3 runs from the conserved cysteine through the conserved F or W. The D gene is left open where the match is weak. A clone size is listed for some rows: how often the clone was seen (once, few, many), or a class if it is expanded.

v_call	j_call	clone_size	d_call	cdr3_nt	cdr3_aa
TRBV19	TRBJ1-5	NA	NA	TGTGCCAGCCTACCGGGACAAGAGGAAAGGCAGCCCCAGCATTTT	CASLPGQEERQPQHF
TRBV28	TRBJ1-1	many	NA	TGTGCCAGCAGTTTTCCGGGGGGGTTGAACACTGAAGCTTTCTTT	CASSFPGGLNTEAFF
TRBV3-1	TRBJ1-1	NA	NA	TGTGCCAGCAGCAGTCGGGACCGTAGGGGCACTGAAGCTTTCTTT	CASSSRDRRGTEAFF
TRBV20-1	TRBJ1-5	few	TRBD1	TGCAGTGCTAGGTCAGGGGGCCTCCAGCCCCAGCATTTT	CSARSGGLQPQHF
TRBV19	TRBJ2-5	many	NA	TGTGCCAGTAGTATGGTCAACGTAGAACCCCAGTACTTC	CASSMVNVEPQYF
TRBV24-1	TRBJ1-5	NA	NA	TGTGCCAGCAGTGATTTGTTGCACAGGGAGAGCAATCAGCCCCAGCATTTT	CASSDLLHRESNQPQHF
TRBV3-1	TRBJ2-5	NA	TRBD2	TGTGCCAGCAGCCAGGCTAGCGGACAAGAGACCCAGTACTTC	CASSQASGQETQYF
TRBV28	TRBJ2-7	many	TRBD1	TGTGCCAGCAGCTATTTCCCCCCGACAGGGGGGGAGCAGTACTTC	CASSYFPPTGGEQYF
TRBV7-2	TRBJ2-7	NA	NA	TGTGCCAGCAGCCAAGATGGGCAGGGCAGGTACGAGCAGTACTTC	CASSQDGQGRYEQYF
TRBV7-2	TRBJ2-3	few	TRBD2	TGTGCCAGCAGCTTAGTTAGGCTAGCGGGAGGAACAGATACGCAGTATTTT	CASSLVRLAGGTDTQYF
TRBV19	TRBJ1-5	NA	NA	TGTGCCAGTAGTATAGCGACGGGGACCGATAGCAATCAGCCCCAGCATTTT	CASSIATGTDSNQPQHF
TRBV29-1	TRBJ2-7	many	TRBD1	TGCAGCGTGGAAGACAGGGGCCAATCCTACGAGCAGTACTTC	CSVEDRGQSYEQYF
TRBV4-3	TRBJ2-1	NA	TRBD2	TGCGCCAGCAGCCAAGATTCTAGCGGGAGTATCTACAATGAGCAGTTCTTC	CASSQDSSGSIYNEQFF
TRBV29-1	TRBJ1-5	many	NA	TGCAGCGTTTCCTGGACAGATAGCAATCAGCCCCAGCATTTT	CSVSWTDSNQPQHF
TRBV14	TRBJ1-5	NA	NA	TGTGCCAGCAGCCAAGAAACTGAGGGGGGCAGGGGTCAGCCCCAGCATTTT	CASSQETEGGRGQPQHF
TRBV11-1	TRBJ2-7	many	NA	TGTGCCAGCAGCTTCTCTGTCCGCGAGCAGTACTTC	CASSFSVREQYF
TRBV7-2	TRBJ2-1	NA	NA	TGTGCCAGCAGCCTCGGCCCCGACAATGAGCAGTTCTTC	CASSLGPDNEQFF
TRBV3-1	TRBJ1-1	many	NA	TGTGCCAGCAGCCGGACAGAGAACACTGAAGCTTTCTTT	CASSRTENTEAFF
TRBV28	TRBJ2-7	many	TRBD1	TGTGCCAGCAATTCCGTCGGGACAGTTGCCTACGAGCAGTACTTC	CASNSVGTVAYEQYF
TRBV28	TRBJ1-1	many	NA	TGTGCCAGCAGTTTAACCGGGACACGGAACACTGAAGCTTTCTTT	CASSLTGTRNTEAFF
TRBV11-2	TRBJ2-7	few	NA	TGTGCCAGCAGCTTAGGGGTCAGGAGCTCCTACGAGCAGTACTTC	CASSLGVRSSYEQYF
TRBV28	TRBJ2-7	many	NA	TGTGCCAGCAACTCCAGACAGGCTGGGTACGAGCAGTACTTC	CASNSRQAGYEQYF
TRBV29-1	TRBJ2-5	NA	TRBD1	TGCAGCTTATCGGGACAGGGGGCGCCGGAGACCCAGTACTTC	CSLSGQGAPETQYF
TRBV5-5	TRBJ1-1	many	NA	TGTGCCAGCAGCTTGGCAGGGGAGCGCACTGAAGCTTTCTTT	CASSLAGERTEAFF
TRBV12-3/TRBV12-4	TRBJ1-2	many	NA	TGTGCCAGCAGTGACCCCGCCTTCTATGGCTACACCTTC	CASSDPAFYGYTF
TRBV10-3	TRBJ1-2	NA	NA	TGTGCCATCAGTGATAATTATGGGGAGGAGGCTGGCTACACCTTC	CAISDNYGEEAGYTF
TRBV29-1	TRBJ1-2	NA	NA	TGCAGCGTTGACGGAAGAGACACCTTC	CSVDGRDTF
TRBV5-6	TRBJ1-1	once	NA	TGTGCCAGCAGCTTGGTAAGCCGGACGAACACTGGAGCTTTCTTT	CASSLVSRTNTGAFF
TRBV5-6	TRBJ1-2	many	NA	TGTGCCAGCAGCCCGAGGCGAGGGCGGCAACTTTATGGCTACACCTTC	CASSPRRGRQLYGYTF
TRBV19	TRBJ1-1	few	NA	TGTCCGAACCCCGGTCCCCTGGTTTCGAACACTGAAGCTTTCTTT	CPNPGPLVSNTEAFF
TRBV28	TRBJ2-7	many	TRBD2	TGTGCCAGCAGTTTATTCGCTAGCGGGAGAGACGAGCAGTACTTC	CASSLFASGRDEQYF
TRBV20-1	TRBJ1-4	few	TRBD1	TGCAGTGCTAGAGAACAGGGGGCACTTGAAAAACTGTTTTTT	CSAREQGALEKLFF
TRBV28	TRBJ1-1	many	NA	TGTGCCAGCAGTTTAGTGGACTCCACTGAAGCTTTCTTT	CASSLVDSTEAFF
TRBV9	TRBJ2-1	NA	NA	TGTGCCAGCAGCTCCCAGGCAGGGCGAAATGAGCAGTTCTTC	CASSSQAGRNEQFF
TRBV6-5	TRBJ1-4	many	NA	TGTGCCAGCAGTTACCGGACGGGAGAAAAACTGTTTTTT	CASSYRTGEKLFF
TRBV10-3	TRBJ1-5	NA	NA	TGTGCCATCAGTGAGTCGACACAGTCCTATCAGCCCCAGCATTTT	CAISESTQSYQPQHF
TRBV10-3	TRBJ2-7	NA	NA	TGTGCCATCAGTGTTCAGGGTCGAAACGAGCAGTACTTC	CAISVQGRNEQYF